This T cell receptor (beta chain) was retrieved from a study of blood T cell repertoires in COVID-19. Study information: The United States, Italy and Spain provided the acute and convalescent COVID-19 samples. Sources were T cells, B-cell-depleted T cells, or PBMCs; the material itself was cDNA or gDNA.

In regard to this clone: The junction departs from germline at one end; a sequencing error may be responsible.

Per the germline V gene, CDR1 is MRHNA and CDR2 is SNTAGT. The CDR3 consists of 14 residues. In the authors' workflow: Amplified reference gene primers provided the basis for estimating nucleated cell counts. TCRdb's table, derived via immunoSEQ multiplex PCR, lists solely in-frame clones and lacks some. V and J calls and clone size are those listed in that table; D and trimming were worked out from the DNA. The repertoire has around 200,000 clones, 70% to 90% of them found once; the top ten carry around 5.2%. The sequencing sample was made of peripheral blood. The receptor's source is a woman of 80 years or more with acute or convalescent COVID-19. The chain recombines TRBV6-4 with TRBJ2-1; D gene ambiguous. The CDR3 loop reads CATSLSAEGNEQFF. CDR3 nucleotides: TGTGCCACCAGTCTTTCTGCGGAAGGCAATGAGCAGTTCTTC.